The 25 T cell receptor beta chains given below trace back to one sample, sequenced in a study of blood T cell repertoires in COVID-19. Here immunoSEQ multiplex PCR was the method, and the copy in TCRdb shows in-frame clones only, minus some. The sample lists around 430,000 clones; around 89% were seen once. Source material: peripheral blood. All receptors derive from a woman between 45 and 60 years old with COVID-19, enrolled during active disease.

The genes are TRBV5-4 and TRBJ1-2; 7 positions match TRBD1. Trimming cost V 0 bases and J 4 bases; bases outside gene matches: 9. Looked up from germline, CDR1 is SGHNT and CDR2 is YYREEE (reference sequence). This CDR3 has 16 residues. CDR3 DNA: TGTGCCAGCAGCTTGGTTAGACGGGGACAGTCCTATGGCTACACCTTC. Amino acids: CASSLVRRGQSYGYTF.

The gene calls are TRBV12-5 and TRBJ2-2, with 9 bases fitting TRBD2. Losses at the gene ends were 3 bases for V and 3 bases for J; bases not matched to a gene: 5. The CDR3 totals 16 residues. The germline CDR1 and CDR2 sequences are LGHNT and FRNRAP. CDR3 DNA: TGTGCTAGTGGTTTATTAGCGGGGGACTACACCGGGGAGCTGTTTTTT. Residues: CASGLLAGDYTGELFF.

The chain combines TRBV28 with TRBJ2-3; TRBD2 agrees at 9 bases. J was trimmed by 5 bases and V by 5 bases; bases with no gene match: 8. The CDR3 spans 15 residues. Germline V lookup: CDR1 MDHEN, CDR2 SYDVKM. CDR3 nucleotides: TGTGCCAGCAGTCCTAGCGGGGAAGGGCTAGATACGCAGTATTTT. This codes for CASSPSGEGLDTQYF. Full variable domain (rest looked up from reference TRBV28 and TRBJ2-3): DVKVTQSSRYLVKRTGEKVFLECVQDMDHENMFWYRQDPGLGLRLIYFSYDVKMKEKGDIPEGYSVSREKKERFSLILESASTNQTSMYLCASSPSGEGLDTQYFGPGTRLTVL.

V is TRBV21-1 and J is TRBJ2-3; the table gives TRBD2 as D, unverified against the DNA. TRBV21-1 is a documented pseudogene. CDR3 length: 15 amino acids. CDR3 loop: CASSNRDSGTDTQYF. CDR3 bases: TGTGCCAGCAGCAACCGGGACTCCGGCACAGATACGCAGTATTTT.

V usage is TRBV3-1 (or the pseudogene TRBV3-2) and J usage is TRBJ1-2; unclear D gene. The CDR3 covers 15 residues. Trimming stripped 0 bases from V and 8 bases from J, with 16 bases between. Germline-derived CDR1 and CDR2 are LGHDT and YNNKEL (reference sequence). CDR3 amino acids: CASSQDPGSLRGYTF. Here the CDR3 DNA reads TGTGCCAGCAGCCAAGATCCGGGAAGTTTGAGGGGCTACACCTTC.

This chain connects TRBV2 to TRBJ1-2; no definite D call. This CDR3 spans 12 amino acids. V gave up 3 bases and J gave up 3 bases, with 5 bases separating them. CDR1 and CDR2 from the germline V gene are SNHLY and FYNNEI. The CDR3 sequence is CASSELDYGYTF. The DNA of the CDR3 is TGTGCCAGCAGTGAGTTAGACTATGGCTACACCTTC. Combining the CDR3 with reference TRBV2 and TRBJ1-2 gives the whole variable domain EPEVTQTPSHQVTQMGQEVILRCVPISNHLYFYWYRQILGQKVEFLVSFYNNEISEKSEIFDDQFSVERPDGSNFTLKIRSTKLEDSAMYFCASSELDYGYTFGSGTRLTVV.

This rearrangement joins TRBV30 to TRBJ1-1, with 8 bases aligning to TRBD1. Germline values: CDR1 GTSNPN, CDR2 SVGIG (reference sequence). The V segment lost 5 bases and the J segment 1 base; nucleotides outside the gene matches: 3. The CDR3 consists of 13 residues. DNA for the CDR3: TGTGCCTGGGGACAGGGCCCGAACACTGAAGCTTTCTTT. It encodes CAWGQGPNTEAFF.

CDR3 protein: CASSERQGKAEAFF. The CDR3, as DNA: TGTGCCAGCAGTGAAAGGCAGGGAAAAGCTGAAGCTTTCTTT. This chain joins TRBV2 and TRBJ1-1, with TRBD1 as a possible D gene (5 bases). The CDR3 length is 14 residues. Trimming pared 2 bases from V and 6 bases from J, leaving 13 bases between. Per germline, CDR1 SNHLY and CDR2 FYNNEI.

The chain combines TRBV4-2 with TRBJ1-2, with 7 bases fitting TRBD1. With 2 bases clipped from V and 5 bases from J, the junction kept 23 bases outside the gene matches. CDR3 size: 20 residues. Germline CDR1 and CDR2: LGHNA and YNFKEQ. CDR3 bases: TGTGCCAGCAGCCAAACTCTTGGGGGGACAGAAAACCCACTTGGGTATGGCTACACCTTC. Protein sequence: CASSQTLGGTENPLGYGYTF.

The DNA for the CDR3 is TGTGCCAGTAGTAAGAACGACCGGGACAATCAGTACTTC. It specifies CASSKNDRDNQYF. The chain has TRBV19 and TRBJ2-7; a possible D gene is TRBD1 (6 bases). The CDR3 is 13 residues long. Trimming took off 4 bases at V and 10 bases at J, with 17 bases between the two ends. CDR1 is LNHDA and CDR2 is SQIVND in the germline V gene (reference sequence). The full variable domain, in which reference TRBV19 and TRBJ2-7 provide the parts outside the CDR3, is DGGITQSPKYLFRKEGQNVTLSCEQNLNHDAMYWYRQDPGQGLRLIYYSQIVNDFQKGDIAEGYSVSREKKESFPLTVTSAQKNPTAFYLCASSKNDRDNQYFGPGTRLTVT.

The chain uses TRBV7-2 and TRBJ1-2; 8 nucleotides line up with TRBD1. Germline V CDR1 and CDR2: SGHTA, FQGNSA. V gave up 1 base and J gave up 5 bases; unmatched junction bases: 6. The CDR3 covers 15 residues. The CDR3 is CASSLVDRGGYGYTF. CDR3 DNA sequence: TGTGCCAGCAGCTTAGTAGACAGGGGAGGGTATGGCTACACCTTC.

V and J are TRBV19 and TRBJ2-1, with a tentative D call TRBD1 (6 bases). Trimming removed 6 bases from V and 4 bases from J, with 10 bases in between. CDR1 LNHDA and CDR2 SQIVND come from the germline V gene (reference sequence). CDR3 size: 13 residues. CDR3 in DNA: TGTGCCAGTAGCTCGGACAGTTACAATGAGCAGTTCTTC. This encodes CASSSDSYNEQFF. The whole variable domain, remainder taken from reference TRBV19 and TRBJ2-1, is DGGITQSPKYLFRKEGQNVTLSCEQNLNHDAMYWYRQDPGQGLRLIYYSQIVNDFQKGDIAEGYSVSREKKESFPLTVTSAQKNPTAFYLCASSSDSYNEQFFGPGTRLTVL.

The DNA for the CDR3 is TGTGCCAGCTCACCAGAAGGGAGCCCTGGAAACACCATATATTTT. It codes for CASSPEGSPGNTIYF. The chain employs TRBV18 and TRBJ1-3, with D unresolved. CDR3 length: 15 amino acids. Trimming cost V 2 bases and J 2 bases, with 10 bases left between them. The V gene's germline CDR1 is KGHSH and CDR2 LQKENI.

A few counts support this clone. The V gene is TRBV6-5, the J gene TRBJ1-1, with unresolved D. The CDR3 has 13 amino acids. Trimming took off 0 bases at V and 5 bases at J, with 7 bases between the two ends. CDR1 is MNHEY and CDR2 is SVGAGI in the germline V gene. The DNA of the CDR3 is TGTGCCAGCAGTTACTCAGGGAGGACTGAAGCTTTCTTT. This encodes CASSYSGRTEAFF.

This clone occurred a few times. The rearrangement joins TRBV12-3 or TRBV12-4 to TRBJ1-5; a weak D match, TRBD1 (5 bases). Trimming pared 5 bases from V and 9 bases from J, leaving 14 bases between. CDR3 length: 13 amino acids. CDR3 sequence (DNA): TGTGCCAGCAGTACGACGCAGGGTGGGCCCCAGCATTTT. Residues: CASSTTQGGPQHF.

The rearrangement uses TRBV4-2 and TRBJ2-1; 8 bases align to TRBD1. This CDR3 contains 15 residues. Germline V lookup: CDR1 LGHNA, CDR2 YNFKEQ. With 0 bases clipped from V and 9 bases from J, the junction kept 7 bases outside the gene matches. In DNA, the CDR3 is TGTGCCAGCAGCCAAGAACGGCAGGGGGCCGGTGAGCAGTTCTTC. Protein sequence: CASSQERQGAGEQFF.

The V gene is TRBV5-4, the J gene TRBJ2-3; 7 nucleotides line up with TRBD2. V trimming: 2 bases; J trimming: 0 bases; junction bases outside the gene matches: 3. Germline CDR1 is SGHNT and CDR2 is YYREEE (reference sequence). This CDR3 contains 15 residues. CDR3 sequence: CASSFGGTSTDTQYF. The CDR3 DNA is TGTGCCAGCAGCTTCGGGGGGACCAGCACAGATACGCAGTATTTT. Using reference TRBV5-4 and TRBJ2-3 for the parts outside the CDR3, the full variable domain is ETGVTQSPTHLIKTRGQQVTLRCSSQSGHNTVSWYQQALGQGPQFIFQYYREEENGRGNFPPRFSGLQFPNYSSELNVNALELDDSALYLCASSFGGTSTDTQYFGPGTRLTVL.

The chain has TRBV27 and TRBJ1-1, with 7 bases fitting TRBD1. V dropped 6 bases and J dropped 1; count of bases not matched to a gene: 5. The germline V gene has CDR1 MNHEY and CDR2 SMNVEV (reference sequence). The CDR3 totals 14 residues. CDR3 sequence (DNA): TGTGCCAGCAGATATCAGGGGGGGAACACTGAAGCTTTCTTT. Its protein product is CASRYQGGNTEAFF.

The chain has TRBV9 and TRBJ1-5; TRBD1 is a possible D gene (5 bases). Trimming stripped 4 bases from V and 7 bases from J, with 18 bases between. Germline assignment: CDR1 SGDLS and CDR2 YYNGEE. This CDR3 spans 15 amino acids. Here the CDR3 DNA reads TGTGCCAGCAGCCTCACCGGGGGACGTGAGCAGCCCCAGCATTTT. This translates into CASSLTGGREQPQHF. The full variable domain, its missing parts supplied by reference TRBV9 and TRBJ1-5, is DSGVTQTPKHLITATGQRVTLRCSPRSGDLSVYWYQQSLDQGLQFLIQYYNGEERAKGNILERFSAQQFPDLHSELNLSSLELGDSALYFCASSLTGGREQPQHFGDGTRLSIL.

This clone appeared once. The chain carries TRBV19 and TRBJ1-5; D might be TRBD1 (5 bases). Germline-derived CDR1 and CDR2 are LNHDA and SQIVND (reference sequence). The V gene lost 3 bases and the J gene lost 5 bases, with 14 bases spanning the gap. This CDR3 contains 15 residues. The CDR3 here is CASSIRWQGHQPQHF. The DNA of the CDR3 is TGTGCCAGTAGTATTCGGTGGCAGGGCCATCAGCCCCAGCATTTT.

In DNA, the CDR3 is TGTGCCAGTATTATGCAACCTGGGAGCACCGGGGAGCTGTTTTTT. Its protein product is CASIMQPGSTGELFF. The chain recombines TRBV19 with TRBJ2-2; tentative D call: TRBD2 (5 bases). The V gene lost 7 bases and the J gene lost 4 bases, with 16 bases spanning the gap. CDR3 length equals 15 residues. Germline lookup yields CDR1 LNHDA and CDR2 SQIVND (reference sequence).

The chain combines TRBV9 with TRBJ1-2; no definite D call. Germline assignment: CDR1 SGDLS and CDR2 YYNGEE. The V gene lost 4 bases and the J gene lost 8 bases, with 9 bases spanning the gap. There are 11 residues in the CDR3. CDR3 region: CASSRGPGYTF. In DNA, the CDR3 is TGTGCCAGCAGCCGGGGTCCCGGCTACACCTTC.

The chain uses TRBV23-1 and TRBJ2-7; 12 bases are a match to TRBD1. TRBV23-1 is noted as an ORF with a role that remains uncertain. CDR3 length: 16 amino acids. Germline trimming cut 7 bases from V and 2 bases from J; bases unmatched to any gene: 9. CDR3 in DNA: TGCGCCAGCAAACGGGACAGGGGGCGGATCCCCTACGAGCAGTACTTC. The encoded protein is CASKRDRGRIPYEQYF.

V usage is TRBV7-7 and J usage is TRBJ2-6; D remains unclear. Germline assignment: CDR1 SSHAT and CDR2 FNYEAQ (reference sequence). The V end was cut by 1 base, the J end by 0 bases, with 7 bases between. The CDR3 contains 16 residues. Here the CDR3 DNA reads TGTGCCAGCAGCTTAGGGCCTGCCTCTGGGGCCAACGTCCTGACTTTC. Its protein product is CASSLGPASGANVLTF.

The V and J genes are TRBV6-2 or TRBV6-3 and TRBJ1-2; possible D gene TRBD1, 5 bases. Germline values: CDR1 MNHEY, CDR2 SVGEGT. The CDR3 sequence is 13 residues long. Deletions cut 2 bases from V and 7 bases from J, with 11 bases between. The CDR3 loop is CASSYPQGIGYTF. The CDR3 nucleotides read TGTGCCAGCAGTTACCCCCAGGGAATTGGCTACACCTTC.